A single T cell receptor beta chain is shown here with its context. The data derive from a study of blood T cell repertoires in COVID-19. Germline V CDR1 and CDR2: LGHDT, YNNKEL (reference sequence). This CDR3 spans 14 amino acids. The V segment lost 4 bases and the J segment 4 bases; nucleotides outside the gene matches: 7. TCRdb's copy holds only in-frame clones and misses some; the assay was immunoSEQ multiplex PCR. The sample holds 330,000 or so clones, 80% to 90% seen once. Participant-reported clinical history was the basis for cohort assignment. This chain links TRBV3-1 (or the pseudogene TRBV3-2) with TRBJ2-7; 7 bases are shared with TRBD1. The sequence was obtained from a man in his forties or fifties in a cohort exposed to, infected with or recovered from COVID-19 (not recorded which). Sequenced sample: PBMCs or T cells enriched from blood (not recorded which). The CDR3 nucleotides read TGTGCCAGCAGCCCAAGACAGGGAAGGTACGAGCAGTACTTC. Translation gives CASSPRQGRYEQYF.